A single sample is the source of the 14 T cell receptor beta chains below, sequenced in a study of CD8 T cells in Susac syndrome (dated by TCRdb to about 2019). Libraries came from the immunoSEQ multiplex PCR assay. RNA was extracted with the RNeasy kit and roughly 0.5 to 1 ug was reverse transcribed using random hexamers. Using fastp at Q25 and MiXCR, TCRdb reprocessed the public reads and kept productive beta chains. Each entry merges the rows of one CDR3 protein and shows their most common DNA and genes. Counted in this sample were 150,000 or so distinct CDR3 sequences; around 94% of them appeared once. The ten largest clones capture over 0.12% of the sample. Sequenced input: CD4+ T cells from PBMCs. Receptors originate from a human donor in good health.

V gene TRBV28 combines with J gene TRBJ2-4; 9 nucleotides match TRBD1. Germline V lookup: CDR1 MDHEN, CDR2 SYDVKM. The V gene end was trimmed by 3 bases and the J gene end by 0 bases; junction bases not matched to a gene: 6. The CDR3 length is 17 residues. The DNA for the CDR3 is TGTGCCAGCAGTTTGTCCGGGACAGGGAAAGCCAAAAACATTCAGTACTTC. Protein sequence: CASSLSGTGKAKNIQYF.

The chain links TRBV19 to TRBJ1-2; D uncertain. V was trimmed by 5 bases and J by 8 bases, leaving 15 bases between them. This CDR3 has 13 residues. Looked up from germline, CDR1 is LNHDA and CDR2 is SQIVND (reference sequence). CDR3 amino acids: CASSATWRGGYTF. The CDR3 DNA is TGTGCCAGTAGTGCCACTTGGAGAGGAGGCTACACCTTC.

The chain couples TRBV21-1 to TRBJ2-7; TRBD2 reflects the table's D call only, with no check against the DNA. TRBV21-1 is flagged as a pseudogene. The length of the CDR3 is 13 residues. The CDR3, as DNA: TGTGCCAGCAGCAAAATAGAGGGCTACGAGCAGTACTTC. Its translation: CASSKIEGYEQYF.

Written as DNA, the CDR3 is TGTGCCAGCAGGGGGGACACCCCCTACGAGCAGTACTTC. It specifies CASRGDTPYEQYF. The J gene is TRBJ2-7, the V gene TRBV2; D perhaps matches TRBD1 (6 bases). The CDR3 has 13 amino acids. Trimming stripped 6 bases from V and 2 bases from J, with 11 bases between. From germline, CDR1 is SNHLY and CDR2 FYNNEI.

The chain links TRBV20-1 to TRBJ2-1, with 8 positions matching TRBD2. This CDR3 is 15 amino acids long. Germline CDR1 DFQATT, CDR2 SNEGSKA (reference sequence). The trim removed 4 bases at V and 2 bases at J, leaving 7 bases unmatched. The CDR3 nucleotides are TGCAGTGCTATCGGATTAGCGGGGCCCTACAATGAGCAGTTCTTC. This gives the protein CSAIGLAGPYNEQFF.

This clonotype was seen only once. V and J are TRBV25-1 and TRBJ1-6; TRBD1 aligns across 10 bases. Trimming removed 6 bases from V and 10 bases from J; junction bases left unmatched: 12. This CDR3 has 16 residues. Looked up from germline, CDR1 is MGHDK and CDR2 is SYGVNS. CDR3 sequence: CASRDARTGGRSPLHF. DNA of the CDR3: TGTGCCAGCAGGGATGCCAGGACAGGGGGTCGGTCACCCCTCCACTTT.

This chain's CDR3 is CASSLERANEKLFF. Here the CDR3 DNA reads TGCGCCAGCAGCTTGGAAAGGGCTAATGAAAAACTGTTTTTT. The V and J genes are TRBV5-1 and TRBJ1-4; D not resolved. The CDR3 length is 14 residues. CDR1 is SGHRS, CDR2 YFSETQ, per germline. Trimming took 0 bases from V and 3 from J, leaving 6 bases between them.

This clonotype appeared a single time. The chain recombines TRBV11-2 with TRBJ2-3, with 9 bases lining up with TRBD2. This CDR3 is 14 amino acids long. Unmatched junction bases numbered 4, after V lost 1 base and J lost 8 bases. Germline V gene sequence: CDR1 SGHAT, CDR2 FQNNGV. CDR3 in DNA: TGTGCCAGCAGCTTAGTAGCGGGGGACGGTACGCAGTATTTT. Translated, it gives CASSLVAGDGTQYF.

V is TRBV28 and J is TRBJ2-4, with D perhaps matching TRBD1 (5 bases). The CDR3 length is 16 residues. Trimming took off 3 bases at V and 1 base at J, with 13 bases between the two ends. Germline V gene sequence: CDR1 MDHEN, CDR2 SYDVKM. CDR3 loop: CASSFSRVGAKNIQYF. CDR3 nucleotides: TGTGCCAGCAGTTTCAGCAGGGTCGGTGCCAAAAACATTCAGTACTTC.

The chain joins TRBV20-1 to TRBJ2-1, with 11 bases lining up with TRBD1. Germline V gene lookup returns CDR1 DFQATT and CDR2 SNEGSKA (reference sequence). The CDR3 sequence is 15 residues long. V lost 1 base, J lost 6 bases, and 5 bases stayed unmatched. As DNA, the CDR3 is TGCAGTGCTAGAGCCGTAGGGACAGGGGGCAATGAGCAGTTCTTC. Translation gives CSARAVGTGGNEQFF.

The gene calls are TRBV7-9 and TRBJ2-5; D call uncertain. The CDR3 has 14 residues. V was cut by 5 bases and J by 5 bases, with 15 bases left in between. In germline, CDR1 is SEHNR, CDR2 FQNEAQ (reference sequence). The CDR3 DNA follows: TGTGCCAGCAGCCATAGACCGGGTCGGGAGACCCAGTACTTC. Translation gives CASSHRPGRETQYF.

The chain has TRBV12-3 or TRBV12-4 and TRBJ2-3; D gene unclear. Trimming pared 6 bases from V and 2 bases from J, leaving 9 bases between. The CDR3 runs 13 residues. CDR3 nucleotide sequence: TGTGCCAGCAGCCCGGGCTTCACAGATACGCAGTATTTT. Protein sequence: CASSPGFTDTQYF.

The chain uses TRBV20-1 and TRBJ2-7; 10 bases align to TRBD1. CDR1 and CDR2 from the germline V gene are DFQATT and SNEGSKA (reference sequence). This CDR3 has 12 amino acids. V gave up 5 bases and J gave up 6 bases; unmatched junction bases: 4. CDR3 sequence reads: CSASRTGGEQYF. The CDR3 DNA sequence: TGCAGTGCTTCCCGGACAGGGGGCGAGCAGTACTTC.

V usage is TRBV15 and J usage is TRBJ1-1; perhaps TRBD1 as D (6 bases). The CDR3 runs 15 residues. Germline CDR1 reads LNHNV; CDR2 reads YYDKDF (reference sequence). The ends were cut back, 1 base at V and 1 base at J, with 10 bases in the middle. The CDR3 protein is CATSRAEQGNTEAFF. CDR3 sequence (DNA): TGTGCCACCAGCAGAGCGGAACAGGGGAACACTGAAGCTTTCTTT. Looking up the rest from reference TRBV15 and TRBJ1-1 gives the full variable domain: DAMVIQNPRYQVTQFGKPVTLSCSQTLNHNVMYWYQQKSSQAPKLLFHYYDKDFNNEADTPDNFQSRRPNTSFCFLDIRSPGLGDTAMYLCATSRAEQGNTEAFFGQGTRLTVV.